Presented here are 10 T cell receptor beta chains from one specimen sequenced in a study of post-analysis software for immune sequencing data. The TCR beta cDNA libraries carried unique molecular identifiers. TCRdb reprocessed the PCR reads with MiXCR, giving one entry per CDR3 protein. The sample holds 750,000 to 950,000 distinct CDR3 sequences, approximately 53% seen once. Findings and caveats of the study: The five TRBV segments detected at higher frequency in patients than in controls included TRBV5-6, TRBV5-1 and TRBV20-1.

The antigens for these receptors are not known. The source material was blood. These receptors all stem from a girl between 5 and 17 years old with multiple sclerosis.

This sequence joins TRBV7-9 and TRBJ2-3, with D perhaps matching TRBD1 (7 bases). CDR3 length: 15 amino acids. Germline assignment: CDR1 SEHNR and CDR2 FQNEAQ (reference sequence). The V end lost 4 bases, the J end lost 2 bases, and 13 bases lay between the germline ends. DNA for the CDR3: TGTGCCAGCAGCTCGGCGGGACAGAACACAGATACGCAGTATTTT. Its translation: CASSSAGQNTDTQYF.

This clonotype occurred many times. This chain joins TRBV4-1 and TRBJ2-1; TRBD2 aligns across 12 bases. The CDR3 totals 15 residues. CDR1 MGHRA and CDR2 YSYEKL come from the germline V gene. J lost 11 bases, V lost 1 base, and 6 bases had no gene match. CDR3 region: CASSQVGLAGGQQFF. CDR3 in DNA: TGCGCCAGCAGCCAAGTAGGGCTAGCGGGGGGGCAGCAGTTCTTC.

The gene calls are TRBV20-1 and TRBJ2-1, with a possible D match to TRBD2 (6 bases). CDR1 DFQATT and CDR2 SNEGSKA come from the germline V gene (reference sequence). The CDR3 loop spans 14 amino acids. Deletions cut 3 bases from V and 3 bases from J, with 12 bases between. The CDR3 nucleotides read TGCAGTGCTAGTCGGGAGACCCTCTACAATGAGCAGTTCTTC. It specifies CSASRETLYNEQFF.

This clonotype showed up just a few times. The chain combines TRBV10-3 with TRBJ2-5; D not certain. Germline V gives CDR1 ENHRY, CDR2 SYGVKD. The CDR3 is made up of 12 amino acids. V was trimmed by 10 bases and J by 2 bases, leaving 11 bases between them. The CDR3 DNA sequence: TGTGCCACCACAGACGTACAAGAGACCCAGTACTTC. Its protein product is CATTDVQETQYF.

This clonotype has just a few counts. This chain uses TRBV30 with TRBJ2-7; perhaps TRBD1 as D (6 bases). Per the germline V gene, CDR1 is GTSNPN and CDR2 is SVGIG (reference sequence). CDR3 size: 15 residues. Trimming removed 1 base at V and 5 bases at J, with 18 bases between. Here the CDR3 DNA reads TGTGCCTGGAGTGAATACTACAGGGATTCCCACGAGCAGTACTTC. It is translated as CAWSEYYRDSHEQYF.

In its sample, this clonotype was seen once. At one end, the junction sequence differs from germline, possibly due to a read error. The chain carries TRBV12-3 or TRBV12-4 and TRBJ2-3, with D uncertain. The CDR3 consists of 15 residues. The DNA of the CDR3 is TGTGCCAGCAGTTCAGGAAGGGTGAGCACAGATGCGCAGTATTTT. As protein: CASSSGRVSTDAQYF.

J is TRBJ2-3 and V is TRBV12-3 or TRBV12-4; D gene ambiguous. The V end lost 2 bases, the J end lost 1 base, and 7 bases lay between the germline ends. The CDR3 sequence is 14 residues long. The CDR3 region is CASSLWQGTDTQYF. CDR3 nucleotides: TGTGCCAGCAGTTTATGGCAGGGCACAGATACGCAGTATTTT.

The chain carries TRBV10-3 and TRBJ2-5; unclear D gene. V lost 1 base and J lost 1, with 1 base in between. Germline-derived CDR1 and CDR2 are ENHRY and SYGVKD. CDR3 length: 12 residues. CDR3 region: CAISEFQETQYF. The CDR3 DNA is TGTGCCATCAGTGAGTTCCAAGAGACCCAGTACTTC.

V usage is TRBV27 and J usage is TRBJ2-3, with D possibly being TRBD1 (6 bases). Germline V gives CDR1 MNHEY, CDR2 SMNVEV (reference sequence). This CDR3 region has 13 residues. Trimming removed 5 bases from V and 5 bases from J, with 11 bases in between. The CDR3 here is CASSLPTGDTQYF. CDR3 bases: TGTGCCAGCAGTCTCCCGACAGGAGATACGCAGTATTTT.

The chain is built from TRBV15 and TRBJ1-2, with D perhaps matching TRBD1 (6 bases). Germline loops: CDR1 LNHNV, CDR2 YYDKDF (reference sequence). The CDR3 is 16 amino acids. V was pared by 0 bases and J by 6 bases, with 17 bases between. The CDR3 region is CATSRDSVGGRNGYTF. CDR3 coding DNA: TGTGCCACCAGCAGAGATTCGGTAGGGGGGCGAAATGGCTACACCTTC.